The sequence of this TCR beta chain was determined in a study of OX40 agonist ivuxolimab in advanced cancers. For the study at large: Dose-escalation patients had hepatocellular carcinoma, melanoma, renal cell or head and neck cancer.

The assay was immunoSEQ multiplex PCR, and TCRdb's table has in-frame clones only and misses some. The table includes almost 45,000 clones, around 90% detected once. Excluded were patients having autoimmune disease history or systemic immunosuppression. With 1 base clipped from V and 4 bases from J, the junction kept 12 bases outside the gene matches. Germline V CDR1 and CDR2: LGHNA, YSLEER. The CDR3 length is 18 residues. Specimen: CD4+ or CD8+ T cells sorted from blood, collected in a trial of the OX40 agonist ivuxolimab. The receptor comes from an adult with an advanced solid tumor such as melanoma, head and neck, liver or kidney cancer. This chain joins TRBV4-3 and TRBJ2-1; 8 nucleotides align to TRBD2. CDR3: CASSQGFIGGGSYNEQFF. CDR3 nucleotide sequence: TGCGCCAGCAGCCAAGGATTCATCGGGGGGGGTAGTTACAATGAGCAGTTCTTC.